What follows are 5 T cell receptor beta chains derived from one specimen sequenced in a study of T cells in Graves' hyperthyroidism and ophthalmopathy. The TCR beta CDR3 regions underwent amplification using RNA transcripts as the source. When the TCR CDR3 underwent first-round RT-PCR, the HTBI primer set was used. One entry per CDR3 protein results from TCRdb running MiXCR on the multiplex PCR reads. The profile covers some 350,000 distinct CDR3 sequences, with about 19% appearing a single time and 3.7% taken by the ten largest. The specimen sequenced was blood. The receptors originated from a woman in her late teens or twenties with Graves' hyperthyroidism.

This clonotype occurred many times. The gene calls are TRBV30 and TRBJ1-1; D not resolved. Per germline, CDR1 GTSNPN and CDR2 SVGIG (reference sequence). Trimming took off 0 bases at V and 3 bases at J, with 14 bases between the two ends. The CDR3 spans 15 residues. The CDR3: CAWSVPQFRDTEAFF. The CDR3 bases are TGTGCCTGGAGTGTACCGCAGTTTAGGGACACTGAAGCTTTCTTT.

This clonotype was recorded at least ten times. One base away lies a much larger clone, so this may be a sequencing read error. The chain recombines TRBV28 with TRBJ2-7; possible D gene TRBD2, 5 bases. This CDR3 is built from 12 residues. Per the germline V gene, CDR1 is MDHEN and CDR2 is SYDVKM. This CDR3 is CAGSRTGYEQYF. The DNA for the CDR3 is TGTGCCGGCAGCAGGACTGGTTACGAGCAGTACTTC.

Many counts were recorded for this clonotype. The chain links TRBV6-5 to TRBJ2-5, with D uncertain. V was clipped by 0 bases and J by 5 bases, with 13 bases between them. Germline V gives CDR1 MNHEY, CDR2 SVGAGI. The CDR3 totals 15 residues. CDR3 residues: CASSYSIEGYETQYF. DNA for the CDR3: TGTGCCAGCAGTTACTCGATTGAAGGGTACGAGACCCAGTACTTC.

This clonotype was seen many times. The chain joins TRBV27 to TRBJ1-1; the D gene is possibly TRBD1 (5 bases). CDR1 is MNHEY and CDR2 is SMNVEV in the germline V gene (reference sequence). The CDR3 covers 15 residues. V was cut by 1 base and J by 6 bases, with 15 bases left in between. This CDR3 reads CASSLWRDWGAEAFF. CDR3 in DNA: TGTGCCAGCAGTTTATGGAGGGACTGGGGAGCTGAAGCTTTCTTT.

A few counts support this clonotype. The rearrangement uses TRBV20-1 and TRBJ1-5; D possibly corresponds to TRBD1 (5 bases). V gave up 0 bases and J gave up 7 bases, with 13 bases separating them. The length of the CDR3 is 14 residues. The germline CDR1 and CDR2 sequences are DFQATT and SNEGSKA (reference sequence). The CDR3 bases are TGCAGTGCTAGAGATTCGGGGCCGGGACAGCCCCAGCATTTT. Translated: CSARDSGPGQPQHF.